Each of the 5 T cell receptor beta chains below was sequenced from the same sample in a study of monozygotic twins with inflammatory bowel disease. No DNA is given; TCRdb re-called the 5' RACE reads and lists each CDR3 protein once. The sample includes about 160,000 distinct CDR3 sequences. The sequencing input was blood. The receptors here all came from a human donor with ulcerative colitis or Crohn's disease, or a healthy co-twin of an affected twin (not recorded which).

The V and J genes are TRBV7-8 and TRBJ2-5; TCRdb indicates TRBD2, and absent DNA this call remains unverified. CDR1 is SGHVS and CDR2 is FQNEAQ in the germline V gene. CDR3 length equals 17 residues. The CDR3 loop is CASSPRLAGAKLETQYF.

The rearrangement uses TRBV4-2 and TRBJ2-3. The CDR3 has 15 amino acids. Germline values: CDR1 LGHNA, CDR2 YNFKEQ. The chain's CDR3 is CASSQDHLGTDTQYF.

The rearrangement joins TRBV7-9 to TRBJ2-2; TCRdb's assignment of TRBD2 cannot be checked, as there is no DNA. The CDR3 consists of 14 residues. The V gene's germline CDR1 is SEHNR and CDR2 FQNEAQ (reference sequence). The CDR3 loop is CASSAREATGELFF.

The chain uses TRBV24-1 and TRBJ2-2. Germline V gives CDR1 KGHDR, CDR2 SFDVKD. There are 11 residues in the CDR3. CDR3 loop: CATSSNLELFF.

This sequence joins TRBV7-9 and TRBJ1-4; the D call from TCRdb, TRBD1, cannot be confirmed without DNA. This CDR3 is built from 16 residues. Germline values: CDR1 SEHNR, CDR2 FQNEAQ (reference sequence). The CDR3 protein is CASSSNRQGALEKLFF.